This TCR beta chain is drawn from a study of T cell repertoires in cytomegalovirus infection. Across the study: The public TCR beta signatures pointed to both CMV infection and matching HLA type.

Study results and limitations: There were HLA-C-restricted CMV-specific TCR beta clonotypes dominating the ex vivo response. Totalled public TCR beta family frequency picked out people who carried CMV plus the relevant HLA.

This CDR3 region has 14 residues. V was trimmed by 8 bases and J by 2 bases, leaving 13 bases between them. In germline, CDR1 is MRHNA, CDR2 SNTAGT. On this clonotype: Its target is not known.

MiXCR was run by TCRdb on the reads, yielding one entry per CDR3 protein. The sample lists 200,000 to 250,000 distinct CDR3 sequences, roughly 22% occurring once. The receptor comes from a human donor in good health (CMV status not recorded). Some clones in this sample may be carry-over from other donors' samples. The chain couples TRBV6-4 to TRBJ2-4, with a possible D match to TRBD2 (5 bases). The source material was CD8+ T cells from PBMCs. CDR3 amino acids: CASGSRTTKNIQYF. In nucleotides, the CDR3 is TGTGCCAGCGGGAGCAGGACGACCAAAAACATTCAGTACTTC.